This TCR beta chain was retrieved from a study of tumor and adjacent non-tumor tissue in lung cancer (dated by TCRdb to 2016 to 2019). Looking at the study overall: By cancer type, the cohort comprised around 11 adenocarcinoma patients, 2 squamous cell carcinoma patients and 1 small cell lung cancer patient. The approximately 15 patients were aged roughly 31 to 85 years, included around ten men and 5 women, and had TNM stage I to III disease. In total, sequencing yielded over 95 million productive TCRbeta reads, which works out to an average of around 4.2 million reads per sample. Bulk TCRbeta repertoires were compared between lung tumor tissue and matched distant non-tumor lung tissue obtained from 15 lung cancer patients. Around 30 paired specimens, one tumor and one normal lung sample per patient, were profiled by TCRbeta CDR3 sequencing.

CDR1 and CDR2 (MDHEN, SYDVKM) derive from the germline V gene. The CDR3 starts with the cysteine, ends with the phenylalanine, and has 14 residues. Only CDR3 DNA remains: 42 bases, in frame from the first base. What the work shows at the level of the full study, not this receptor alone: TCR diversity was significantly higher in younger patients, and greater tumor TCR diversity was associated with shorter overall survival and shorter disease-free survival. Significantly higher TCR diversity (inverse Simpson) was observed in tumor tissue than in normal lung tissue (approximately 430 vs 150, P = 0.0075, Mann-Whitney U test). A significantly larger cumulative share of the repertoire was made up by the top 100 clones in normal lung than in tumor tissue. Peripheral blood was not sequenced, so blood TCRbeta repertoires in these lung cancer patients were not examined. Neither the sequencing platform nor unique molecular identifiers are named or mentioned anywhere in the methods. Only around 14 patients were in the cohort, and the authors stated that larger samples and more detailed clinical data are needed.

RNA was isolated from bulk, unsorted tissue, and RNA quality was assessed with a NanoDrop ND-1000 and an Agilent 2100. Newly diagnosed lung cancer patients without prior chemotherapy who had been admitted for thoracic surgery in China between August and November 2014 were enrolled as donors. The study excluded patients who had received radiotherapy or chemotherapy before or who had another cancer at the same time. Surgical tissue pieces of about 1-2.1 cm3 were preserved in RNAlater solution and stored at -80 °C until use. Receptor libraries were prepared by multiplex PCR. Sequencing relied on an Illumina HiSeq 2500. TCRbeta libraries were built by three rounds of nested PCR using primers (Table S4), following protocols modified from ARM-PCR. PCR products of 200-500 bp were gel-excised and purified with the QIAquick gel extraction kit before sequencing. On the study's bioinformatics: Trimmomatic was used to clean the reads, FLASH merged the cleaned reads into complete CDR3 sequences, and MiTCR assigned the sequences to V(D)J germline segments. VDJtools was used to compute clonal diversity as the inverse Simpson's index. A read counted as productive if the sequence was in-frame and lacked a premature stop codon. TCRdb redid the processing of the public reads, applying fastp at Q25 and MiXCR, and retained in-frame beta chains. Rows with one shared CDR3 protein collapse into an entry with the most common genes and DNA. The V and J calls here are based on TCRdb, not the publication. Within this sample are over 130,000 distinct CDR3 sequences, with roughly 70% of them counted one time only. The ten largest clonotypes hold 15% to 20% of the sample.

About this clonotype: The target of this receptor is not known. One end of the junction does not line up with germline, which may come from a read error.

The source of this sequence is a man between 60 and 75 years old with small cell lung cancer. Material for sequencing was lung tumor tissue. The chain is encoded by TRBV28 joined to TRBJ2-4; a tentative D match to TRBD1 spans 5 bases. The nucleotide sequence reads TGTGCCAGCAACCACGACAGCCCCAAAAACGTTCAGTACTTC. It encodes CASNHDSPKNVQYF.